This T cell receptor beta chain was sequenced for a study of blood T cell repertoires in COVID-19. TCRdb's table, derived via immunoSEQ multiplex PCR, lists solely in-frame clones and lacks some. This sample carries about 370,000 clones, about 90% of them seen once, and the ten largest clones take 10%. Germline V gene lookup returns CDR1 MNHEY and CDR2 SVGAGI. This CDR3 has 15 residues. Trimming stripped 6 bases from V and 1 base from J, with 12 bases between. The receptor was derived from a woman aged 25 to 39 with COVID-19, enrolled during active disease. The V and J genes are TRBV6-5 and TRBJ2-2; D perhaps matches TRBD1 (5 bases). Sequencing was performed on peripheral blood. Here the CDR3 reads CASRTDNRNTGELFF. DNA of the CDR3: TGTGCCAGCAGAACGGACAACCGGAACACCGGGGAGCTGTTTTTT.